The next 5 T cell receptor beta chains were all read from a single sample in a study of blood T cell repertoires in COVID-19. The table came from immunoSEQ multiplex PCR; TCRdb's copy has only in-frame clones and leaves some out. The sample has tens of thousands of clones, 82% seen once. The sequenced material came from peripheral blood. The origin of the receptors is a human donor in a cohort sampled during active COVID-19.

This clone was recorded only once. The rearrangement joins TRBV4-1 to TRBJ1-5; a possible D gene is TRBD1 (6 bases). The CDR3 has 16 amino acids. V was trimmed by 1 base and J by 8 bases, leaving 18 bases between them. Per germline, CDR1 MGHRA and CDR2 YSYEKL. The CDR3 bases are TGCGCCAGCAGCCAAGTGCAAGTATGGGACAAGGAGCCCCAGCATTTT. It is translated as CASSQVQVWDKEPQHF.

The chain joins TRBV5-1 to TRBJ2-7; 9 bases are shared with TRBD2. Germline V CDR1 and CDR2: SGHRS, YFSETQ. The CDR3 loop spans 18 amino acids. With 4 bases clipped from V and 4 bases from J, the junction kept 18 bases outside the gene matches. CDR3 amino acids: CASSGLGRGGAGGYEQYF. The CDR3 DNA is TGCGCCAGCAGCGGTCTGGGGCGCGGGGGGGCTGGTGGATACGAGCAGTACTTC.

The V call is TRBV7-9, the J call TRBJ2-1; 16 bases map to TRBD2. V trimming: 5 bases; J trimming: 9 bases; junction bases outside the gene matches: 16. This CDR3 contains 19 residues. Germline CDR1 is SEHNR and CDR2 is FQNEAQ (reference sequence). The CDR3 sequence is CASSADLGTSGGARVEQFF. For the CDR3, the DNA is TGTGCCAGCAGCGCAGACTTAGGGACTAGCGGGGGGGCCCGCGTTGAGCAGTTCTTC. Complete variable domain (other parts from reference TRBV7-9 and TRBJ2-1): DTGVSQNPRHKITKRGQNVTFRCDPISEHNRLYWYRQTLGQGPEFLTYFQNEAQLEKSRLLSDRFSAERPKGSFSTLEIQRTEQGDSAMYLCASSADLGTSGGARVEQFFGPGTRLTVL.

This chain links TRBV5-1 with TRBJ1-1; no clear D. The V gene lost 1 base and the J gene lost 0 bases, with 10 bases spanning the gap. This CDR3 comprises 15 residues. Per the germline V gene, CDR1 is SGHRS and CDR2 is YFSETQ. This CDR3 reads CASSLSSDLNTEAFF. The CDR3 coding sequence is TGCGCCAGCAGCTTGTCTTCAGACTTGAACACTGAAGCTTTCTTT.

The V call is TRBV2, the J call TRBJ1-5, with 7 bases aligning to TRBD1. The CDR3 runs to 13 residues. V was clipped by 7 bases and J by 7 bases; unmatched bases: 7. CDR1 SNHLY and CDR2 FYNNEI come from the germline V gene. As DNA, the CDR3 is TGTGCCAGCAAGGAAGGGGGCCGGCAGCCCCAGCATTTT. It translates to CASKEGGRQPQHF.